What follows is one T cell receptor beta chain and its context. The antigen remains undetermined. This specimen comes from a study of cytomegalovirus exposure and HLA in healthy donors. Study information: Among the 398 genotyped donors, less than 85% were placed in the Caucasian-associated ancestry cluster. The study, taken as a whole, reports: Analysis performed later found 15,000 or so TCR beta sequences associated with HLA alleles at 0.05 false discovery rate. CMV serostatus was the only immune exposure information that was available. For most subjects, TCR beta sequences were reported to predict HLA-A and HLA-B alleles with accuracy.

PCR employed 60 Vbeta and 13 Jbeta primers. Clones were read by immunoSEQ multiplex PCR, and TCRdb kept only the in-frame ones, dropping some. The table has under 250,000 clones, less than 80% seen once; the top ten hold 3.5% to 5%. The J segment lost 0 bases and the V segment lost 7 bases, leaving 8 bases of the junction unmatched. This CDR3 comprises 15 residues. Per the germline V gene, CDR1 is SQVTM and CDR2 is ANQGSEA. Sequencing input: PBMCs. The receptor was isolated from a woman aged 25 to 39 in good health and CMV-seropositive. The chain uses TRBV29-1 and TRBJ1-5; 8 nucleotides agree with TRBD1. The DNA of the CDR3 is TGCAGCGCCTCTTTCCAGGGGGCTAGCAATCAGCCCCAGCATTTT. It specifies CSASFQGASNQPQHF.